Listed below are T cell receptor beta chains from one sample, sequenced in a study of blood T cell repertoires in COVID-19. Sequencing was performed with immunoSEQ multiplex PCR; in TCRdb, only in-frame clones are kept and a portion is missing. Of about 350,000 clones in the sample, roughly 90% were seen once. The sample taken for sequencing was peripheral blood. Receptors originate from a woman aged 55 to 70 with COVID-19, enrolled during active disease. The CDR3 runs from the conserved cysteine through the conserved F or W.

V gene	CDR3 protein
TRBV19	CASSILGAEDEAFF
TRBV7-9	CASSLGTGYSGANVLTF
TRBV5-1	CASSLGDWRGNTGELFF
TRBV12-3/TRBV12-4	CASSRDRNSPLHF
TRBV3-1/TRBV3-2	CASSQGGSNYGYTF
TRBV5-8	CASSLSIGGAAITTQHF
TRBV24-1	CATSDPRGVSGANVLTF
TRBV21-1	CASSKGTDVYEQYF
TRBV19	CASSIAGYRGLNEKLFF
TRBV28	CASSTPGQGNQPQHF
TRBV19	CATAKVQRGAGGDTGELFF
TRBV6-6	CASMENNSPLHF
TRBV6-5	CASSNGWGGGTEAFF
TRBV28	CASRGLTNTEAFF
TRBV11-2	CASSLDRGLVTQYF
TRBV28	CASSDPGSSGNTIYF
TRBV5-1	CASSLQSGGSNTGELFF
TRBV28	CASSLNPGQGNGYTF
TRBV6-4	CASRPRTPDNSPLHF
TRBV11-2	CASSISSGPSYEQYF
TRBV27	CASSGRDRNNSPLHF
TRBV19	CASSRDLLTEAFF
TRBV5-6	CASSAGTGEVEAFF
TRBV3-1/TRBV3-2	CASSQGGTSGTGLQPQHF
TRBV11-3	CASSKTGTETQYF
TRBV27	CASSLTGSSRRFF
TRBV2	CASISNSGGIASPLHF
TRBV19	CASSPDRGGQPQHF
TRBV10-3	CAISQGGAGGYTF
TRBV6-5	CASSLTGIGNTIYF
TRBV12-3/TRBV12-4	CASSRQGGQPQHF
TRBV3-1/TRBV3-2	CASSSGGAGYNEQFF